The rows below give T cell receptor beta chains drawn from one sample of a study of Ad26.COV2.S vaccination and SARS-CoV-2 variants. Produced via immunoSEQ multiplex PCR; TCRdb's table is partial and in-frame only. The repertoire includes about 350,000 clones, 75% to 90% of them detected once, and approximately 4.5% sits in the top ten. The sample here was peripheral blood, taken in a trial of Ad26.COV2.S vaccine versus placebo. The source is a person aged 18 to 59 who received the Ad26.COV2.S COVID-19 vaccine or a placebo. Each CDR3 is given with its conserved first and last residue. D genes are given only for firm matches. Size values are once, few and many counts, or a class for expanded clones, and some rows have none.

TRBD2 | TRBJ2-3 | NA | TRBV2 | CASSEGLAGGTDTQYF | TGTGCCAGCAGTGAAGGGCTAGCGGGAGGAACAGATACGCAGTATTTT
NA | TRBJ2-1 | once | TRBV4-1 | CASSRTLTNEQFF | TGCGCCAGCAGCCGAACCCTAACGAATGAGCAGTTCTTC
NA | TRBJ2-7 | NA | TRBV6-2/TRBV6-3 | CASSYLPGWSYEQYF | TGTGCCAGCAGTTACCTGCCAGGGTGGTCCTACGAGCAGTACTTC
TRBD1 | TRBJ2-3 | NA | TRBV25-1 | CASRGQGGTDTQYF | TGTGCCAGCAGGGGACAGGGGGGTACAGATACGCAGTATTTT
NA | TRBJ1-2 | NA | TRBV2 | CASTSGWDYGYTF | TGTGCCAGCACTTCCGGGTGGGACTATGGCTACACCTTC
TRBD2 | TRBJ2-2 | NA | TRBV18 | CASSFLAGEESTGELFF | TGTGCCAGCTCATTTCTAGCGGGAGAGGAGAGCACCGGGGAGCTGTTTTTT
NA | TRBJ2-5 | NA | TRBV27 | CASSPISRGEGGETQYF | TGTGCCAGCAGTCCGATCTCCCGAGGGGAAGGAGGAGAGACCCAGTACTTC
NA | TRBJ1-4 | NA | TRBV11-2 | CASSFGTRDEKLFF | TGTGCCAGCAGCTTCGGGACAAGGGATGAAAAACTGTTTTTT
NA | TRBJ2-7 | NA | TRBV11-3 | CASSPGTVNEQYF | TGTGCCAGCAGCCCAGGGACCGTGAACGAGCAGTACTTC
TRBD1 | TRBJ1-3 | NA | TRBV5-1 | CASSLGGQGAGNTIYF | TGCGCCAGCAGCTTGGGCGGACAGGGGGCAGGAAACACCATATATTTT
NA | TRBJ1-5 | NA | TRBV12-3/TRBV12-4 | CASSPDSVQPQHF | TGTGCCAGCAGCCCCGACAGTGTTCAGCCCCAGCATTTT
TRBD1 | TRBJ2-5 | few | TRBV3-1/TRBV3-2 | CASSQLPGQQETQYF | TGTGCCAGCAGCCAGCTTCCGGGACAGCAAGAGACCCAGTACTTC
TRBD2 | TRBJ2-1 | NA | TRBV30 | CAWDRTSGSLNEQFF | TGTGCCTGGGATCGGACTAGCGGGAGTCTAAATGAGCAGTTCTTC
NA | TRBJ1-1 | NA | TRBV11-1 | CASSLRALNTEAFF | TGTGCCAGCAGCTTGAGGGCGTTGAACACTGAAGCTTTCTTT
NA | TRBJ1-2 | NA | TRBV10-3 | CAISESWDDQDF | TGTGCCATCAGTGAGTCGTGGGACGACCAGGACTTC
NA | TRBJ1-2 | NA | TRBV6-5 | CASSYSKGGGYTF | TGTGCCAGCAGTTACTCGAAGGGGGGGGGCTACACCTTC
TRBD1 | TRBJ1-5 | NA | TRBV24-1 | CATRSRDRGNQPQHF | TGTGCCACCAGAAGCCGGGACAGGGGCAATCAGCCCCAGCATTTT
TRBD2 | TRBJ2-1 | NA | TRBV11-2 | CASSLVSGRENEQFF | TGTGCCAGCAGCTTAGTGAGCGGGAGGGAGAATGAGCAGTTCTTC
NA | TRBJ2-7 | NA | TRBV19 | CASSISGNSYEQYF | TGTGCCAGTAGTATATCAGGCAACTCCTACGAGCAGTACTTC
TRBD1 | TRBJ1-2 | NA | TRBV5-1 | CASSRGQGVGYTF | TGCGCCAGCAGCCGGGGACAGGGGGTTGGCTACACCTTC
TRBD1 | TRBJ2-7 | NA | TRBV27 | CASRSLGQDYEQYF | TGTGCCAGCAGGTCCCTTGGACAGGACTACGAGCAGTACTTC
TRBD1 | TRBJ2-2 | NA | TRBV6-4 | CASRETGDAGELFF | TGTGCCAGCAGGGAGACAGGGGACGCCGGGGAGCTGTTTTTT
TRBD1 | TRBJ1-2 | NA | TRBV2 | CASSLGQGEGYTF | TGTGCCAGCAGTCTGGGACAGGGGGAAGGCTACACCTTC
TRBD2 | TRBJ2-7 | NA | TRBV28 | CATRGLGDYEQYF | TGTGCCACTCGGGGACTAGGAGACTACGAGCAGTACTTC
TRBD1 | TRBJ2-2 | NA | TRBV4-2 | CASSGKMSQGVDTGELFF | TGTGCCAGCAGCGGCAAGATGTCACAGGGGGTAGACACCGGGGAGCTGTTTTTT
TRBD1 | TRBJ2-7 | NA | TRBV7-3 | CASSQDRMGEQYF | TGTGCCAGCAGCCAGGACAGGATGGGCGAGCAGTACTTC
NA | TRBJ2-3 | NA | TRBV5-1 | CASSLEHLNTDTQYF | TGCGCCAGCAGCTTGGAACACCTTAACACAGATACGCAGTATTTT
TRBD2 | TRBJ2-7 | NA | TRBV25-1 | CASSYLAGHIYEQYF | TGTGCCAGCAGTTATCTAGCGGGGCACATCTACGAGCAGTACTTC
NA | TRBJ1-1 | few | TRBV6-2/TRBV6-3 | CASSPIISTEAFF | TGTGCCAGCAGTCCAATCATCTCGACTGAAGCTTTCTTT
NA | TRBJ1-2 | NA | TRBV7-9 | CASSLVTGFGYGYTF | TGTGCCAGCAGCTTAGTAACGGGGTTCGGCTATGGCTACACCTTC
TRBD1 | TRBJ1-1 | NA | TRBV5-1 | CASSTGQGGTEAFF | TGCGCCAGCAGCACCGGACAGGGCGGCACTGAAGCTTTCTTT
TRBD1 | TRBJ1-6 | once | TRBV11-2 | CASSLFQGELSPLHF | TGTGCCAGCAGCTTATTTCAGGGGGAACTCTCACCCCTCCACTTT
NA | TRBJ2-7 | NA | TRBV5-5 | CASSLVAVSYEQYF | TGTGCCAGCAGCTTGGTGGCGGTGTCCTACGAGCAGTACTTC
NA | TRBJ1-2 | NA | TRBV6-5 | CASSYAETYGYTF | TGTGCCAGCAGTTACGCCGAGACCTATGGCTACACCTTC
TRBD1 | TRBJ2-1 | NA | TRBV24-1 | CATGTGRGYEQFF | TGTGCCACCGGGACAGGGAGGGGTTATGAGCAGTTCTTC
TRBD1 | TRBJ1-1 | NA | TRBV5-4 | CASSEYRGRLTEAFF | TGTGCCAGCAGCGAATACAGGGGGAGATTGACTGAAGCTTTCTTT
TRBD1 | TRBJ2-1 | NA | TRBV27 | CASRTGFNEQFF | TGTGCCAGCAGGACAGGGTTTAATGAGCAGTTCTTC
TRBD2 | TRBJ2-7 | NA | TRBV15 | CATSRAPLSIAGVEQYF | TGTGCCACCAGCAGAGCCCCCCTGTCAATAGCGGGAGTCGAGCAGTACTTC
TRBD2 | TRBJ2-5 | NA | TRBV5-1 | CASSLRYSGAQETQYF | TGCGCCAGCAGCTTGAGATACAGCGGGGCCCAAGAGACCCAGTACTTC
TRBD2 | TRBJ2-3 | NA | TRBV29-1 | CSAGGPGGTDTQYF | TGCAGCGCGGGGGGGCCGGGAGGCACAGATACGCAGTATTTT
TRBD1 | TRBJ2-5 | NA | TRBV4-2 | CASSQAAGTGGQETQYF | TGTGCCAGCAGCCAAGCGGCCGGGACAGGGGGCCAAGAGACCCAGTACTTC
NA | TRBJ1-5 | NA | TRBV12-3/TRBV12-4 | CASSLAGNQPQHF | TGTGCCAGCAGTTTAGCTGGCAATCAGCCCCAGCATTTT
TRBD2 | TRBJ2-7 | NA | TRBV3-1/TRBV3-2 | CASSEGLAGFRNEQYF | TGTGCCAGCAGTGAAGGACTAGCGGGTTTTCGAAACGAGCAGTACTTC
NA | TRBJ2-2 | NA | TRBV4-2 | CASSQGLMSPDGNTGELFF | TGTGCCAGCAGCCAAGGGTTGATGTCCCCGGACGGGAACACCGGGGAGCTGTTTTTT
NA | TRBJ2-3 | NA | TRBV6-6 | CASSTPTSTDTQYF | TGTGCCAGCAGTACACCAACTAGCACAGATACGCAGTATTTT